This TCR beta chain was obtained from a study of blood T cells in healthy people across ages. Study-wide background: About one barcoded beta molecule was captured per two T cells (by template switching).

V gave up 5 bases and J gave up 2 bases, with 14 bases separating them. CDR3 size: 15 residues. Germline V gene sequence: CDR1 SNHLY, CDR2 FYNNEI. Alongside a J-beta primer mix, a sample-barcoded 5' primer served in a second PCR lasting about 7 to 12 cycles. TCRdb re-analysed the 5' RACE reads in MiXCR, keeping a single row per CDR3 protein. The sample holds about 1.6 million distinct CDR3 sequences, almost 35% seen once. For this clonotype: Antigen: not known.

Overall study results and limits: Those diversity estimates obtained from one million T cells were thought to be underestimates. The unsorted PBMCs prevented any conclusive comparison of naive versus antigen-experienced cells.

The sequenced sample was blood. The gene calls are TRBV2 and TRBJ2-3; D may match TRBD1 or TRBD2 (6 bases each). The origin of this receptor is a woman aged 25-40 years in good health. The CDR3 region has the DNA TGTGCCAGCAGTACGAGGGGGGCCTCCACAGATACGCAGTATTTT. Translation: CASSTRGASTDTQYF.